The 16 T cell receptor beta chains below come from one sample, sequenced in a study of blood T cells in healthy people across ages. It was with a sample-barcoded 5' primer and a J-beta primer mix that a second PCR of roughly 7 to 11 cycles was run. In TCRdb, the 5' RACE reads were re-called with MiXCR into one record per CDR3 protein. The sample gives fewer than 650,000 distinct CDR3 sequences, around a quarter of which show up once; about 3.3% is in the top ten. This sample also appeared in a second study, on T cells of mothers and their children.

Sequencing was performed on blood. The receptors derive from a boy between 2 and 10 years old in good health.

This chain links TRBV6-5 with TRBJ1-5, with 10 bases matching TRBD1. The CDR3 sequence is 16 residues long. The junction had 8 bases not matched to a gene; V was cut back by 5 bases and J by 4 bases. Germline V gene sequence: CDR1 MNHEY, CDR2 SVGAGI. The CDR3 DNA reads TGTGCCAGCAGTCACTTAAGGGACAGGGGTAATCAGCCCCAGCATTTT. Translating it yields CASSHLRDRGNQPQHF.

This rearrangement joins TRBV28 to TRBJ2-1; TRBD1 aligns across 9 bases. V was pared by 4 bases and J by 4 bases, with 11 bases of the junction left unmatched. This CDR3 contains 17 residues. Germline CDR1 MDHEN, CDR2 SYDVKM. CDR3 residues: CASSSPVYRGQYNEQFF. CDR3 nucleotide sequence: TGTGCCAGCAGTTCCCCTGTGTACAGGGGGCAGTACAATGAGCAGTTCTTC.

This clonotype has a handful of counts. This chain links TRBV7-2 with TRBJ1-1; D is unclear. Trimming took 11 bases from V and 6 from J, leaving 16 bases between them. The germline V gene encodes CDR1 SGHTA and CDR2 FQGNSA. The CDR3 loop spans 12 amino acids. CDR3 in DNA: TGTGCCGGCAACCCCAGCATCGCTGAAGCTTTCTTT. It encodes CAGNPSIAEAFF.

The chain combines TRBV12-3 or TRBV12-4 with TRBJ2-1; TRBD2 matches 7 bases. The CDR3 has 13 residues. Germline trimming cut 5 bases from V and 9 bases from J; bases unmatched to any gene: 7. In DNA, the CDR3 is TGTGCCAGCAGTCCCACGACTAGCACTGAGCAGTTCTTC. Translation: CASSPTTSTEQFF.

The chain has TRBV5-1 and TRBJ1-2; D is undetermined. This CDR3 is built from 15 residues. The germline V and J ends were trimmed by 0 bases and 3 bases, with 12 bases remaining between them. In germline, CDR1 is SGHRS, CDR2 YFSETQ. For the CDR3, the DNA is TGCGCCAGCAGCTTGGGCACCCTAGGAGACTATGGCTACACCTTC. It yields the protein CASSLGTLGDYGYTF.

The sample holds a few counts of this clonotype. This could be a read error, since a much larger clone is one nucleotide away. DNA for the CDR3: TGTGCCAGCAGCTTAGAGGGGAACACTGGAGCTTTCTTT. Translated: CASSLEGNTGAFF. The rearrangement joins TRBV7-9 to TRBJ1-1; tentatively, D is TRBD1 (5 bases). The CDR3 is 13 residues long. From germline, CDR1 is SEHNR and CDR2 FQNEAQ (reference sequence).

This chain uses TRBV7-8 with TRBJ2-4, with 7 bases identical to TRBD2. The V and J ends lost 4 bases and 0 bases, in that order; junction bases with no gene match: 0. The CDR3 has 14 amino acids. CDR1 is SGHVS and CDR2 is FQNEAQ in the germline V gene. The CDR3 is CASSWGGAKNIQYF. CDR3 bases: TGTGCCAGCAGCTGGGGGGGAGCCAAAAACATTCAGTACTTC.

V and J are TRBV29-1 and TRBJ2-3; D tentatively reads TRBD1 or TRBD2 (6 bases each). V lost 6 bases and J 4 bases, leaving 14 bases between the germline ends. The CDR3 is 13 amino acids. Germline lookup yields CDR1 SQVTM and CDR2 ANQGSEA. This CDR3 is CSVPPGGADTQYF. CDR3 bases: TGCAGCGTCCCCCCCGGGGGCGCAGATACGCAGTATTTT.

About this clonotype itself: One end of the junction is discordant with germline, which a read error may explain. The chain uses TRBV5-5 and TRBJ1-1; 7 bases are a match to TRBD1. The CDR3 is 13 amino acids. CDR1 is SGHKS, CDR2 YYEKEE, per germline (reference sequence). CDR3: CASSLEGGTEVFF. The CDR3 DNA sequence: TGTGCCAGCAGCTTGGAAGGGGGCACTGAAGTTTTCTTT.

This chain uses TRBV13 with TRBJ2-7; possibly TRBD1 for D (6 bases). V was cut by 5 bases and J by 4 bases, with 21 bases left in between. This CDR3 has 16 residues. The germline V gene encodes CDR1 PRHDT and CDR2 FYEKMQ (reference sequence). As DNA, the CDR3 is TGTGCCAGCAGCATTAGGACAGTTTCGGACCAGTACGAGCAGTACTTC. Amino acid sequence: CASSIRTVSDQYEQYF. The full variable domain, completed using reference TRBV13 and TRBJ2-7, is AAGVIQSPRHLIKEKRETATLKCYPIPRHDTVYWYQQGPGQDPQFLISFYEKMQSDKGSIPDRFSAQQFSDYHSELNMSSLELGDSALYFCASSIRTVSDQYEQYFGPGTRLTVT.

The rearrangement joins TRBV9 to TRBJ2-7; D is possibly TRBD1 (6 bases). The J call may not be correct, given that the DNA end is closer to TRBJ2-1. The CDR3 length is 16 residues. In germline, CDR1 is SGDLS, CDR2 YYNGEE. CDR3 protein: CASSVVASRGYNEQFF. CDR3 coding DNA: TGTGCCAGCAGCGTTGTTGCTAGCAGGGGATACAATGAGCAGTTCTTC.

The chain couples TRBV9 to TRBJ2-3; D call uncertain. Trimming left V 4 bases short and J 6 bases short, with 15 bases between. The CDR3 spans 14 residues. In germline, CDR1 is SGDLS, CDR2 YYNGEE. CDR3 sequence: CASSPFRHTDTQYF. The CDR3 DNA follows: TGTGCCAGCAGCCCCTTCCGGCACACGGATACGCAGTATTTT.

The V call is TRBV6-5, the J call TRBJ1-4; D gene ambiguous. Between the trimmed V and J ends, which lost 2 bases and 4 bases, there was a span of 20 bases. Germline values: CDR1 MNHEY, CDR2 SVGAGI. The CDR3 has 18 residues. The CDR3 region is CASSYEPIRSAGNEKLFF. As DNA, the CDR3 is TGTGCCAGCAGTTACGAACCGATCCGTTCGGCGGGTAATGAAAAACTGTTTTTT.

In its sample, this clonotype was seen a few times. The gene calls are TRBV10-3 and TRBJ2-7, with D possibly being TRBD1 (5 bases). CDR1 is ENHRY and CDR2 is SYGVKD in the germline V gene. V lost 2 bases and J lost 1, with 12 bases in between. The CDR3 sequence is 15 residues long. This CDR3 is CAISELAGRSYEQYF. The CDR3 DNA reads TGTGCCATCAGTGAGCTGGCAGGGCGATCCTACGAGCAGTACTTC.

This clonotype was seen a handful of times. The chain carries TRBV7-9 and TRBJ2-7; TRBD2 is a possible D gene (5 bases). The V end lost 5 bases, the J end lost 2 bases, and 13 bases lay between the germline ends. From germline, CDR1 is SEHNR and CDR2 FQNEAQ (reference sequence). CDR3 length: 14 residues. CDR3 sequence reads: CASSPDSLTYEQYF. CDR3 DNA sequence: TGTGCCAGCAGCCCGGACTCCCTCACCTACGAGCAGTACTTC. Variable domain in full (rest from reference TRBV7-9 and TRBJ2-7): DTGVSQNPRHKITKRGQNVTFRCDPISEHNRLYWYRQTLGQGPEFLTYFQNEAQLEKSRLLSDRFSAERPKGSFSTLEIQRTEQGDSAMYLCASSPDSLTYEQYFGPGTRLTVT.

V gene TRBV4-3 combines with J gene TRBJ2-3, with D tentatively TRBD1 (6 bases). Germline CDR1 and CDR2: LGHNA and YSLEER. CDR3 length: 15 residues. The V and J ends lost 5 bases and 4 bases respectively, with 16 bases between them. CDR3 loop: CASSRSRGRADTQYF. DNA of the CDR3: TGCGCCAGCAGCAGGTCCAGGGGACGGGCAGATACGCAGTATTTT.